A single sample gave rise to the 9 T cell receptor beta chains below, sequenced in a study of graft-versus-host responses after intestinal transplantation. The method was immunoSEQ multiplex PCR; TCRdb's version includes in-frame clones alone and lacks a portion of them. The sample lists fewer than 90,000 clones, about 95% occurring once. Their recognized antigens are unknown. This material consisted of unstimulated CD4+ T cells sorted from spleen or lymph node cells, taken before transplant. These receptors were collected from a human donor who was the organ donor for an intestinal transplant.

The rearrangement joins TRBV9 to TRBJ1-1; D gene uncertain. The CDR3 length is 13 residues. Germline CDR1 is SGDLS and CDR2 is YYNGEE. V shed 3 bases and J shed 0 bases, with 6 bases lying between them. DNA for the CDR3: TGTGCCAGCAGCGCAGATATGAACACTGAAGCTTTCTTT. Protein sequence: CASSADMNTEAFF.

The chain is built from TRBV7-8 and TRBJ2-4; D gene ambiguous. Germline CDR1 SGHVS, CDR2 FQNEAQ. The CDR3 has 16 residues. V was trimmed by 1 base and J by 0 bases, leaving 10 bases between them. CDR3 bases: TGTGCCAGCAGCTTAGGCAGACCGACAGCCAAAAACATTCAGTACTTC. The encoded protein is CASSLGRPTAKNIQYF.

As to this clone: One junction end does not reproduce the germline sequence, and a read error may be involved. This sequence joins TRBV19 and TRBJ2-5; TRBD1 or TRBD2 may be the D gene (5 bases each). This CDR3 is 13 amino acids long. Germline V CDR1 and CDR2: LNHDA, SQIVND (reference sequence). The CDR3 spells CASSSSSGSGPNF. CDR3 DNA sequence: TGTGCCAGTAGTAGTTCGTCGGGTTCGGGACCCAACTTC. Together with reference TRBV19 and TRBJ2-5, the CDR3 gives the full variable domain: DGGITQSPKYLFRKEGQNVTLSCEQNLNHDAMYWYRQDPGQGLRLIYYSQIVNDFQKGDIAEGYSVSREKKESFPLTVTSAQKNPTAFYLCASSSSSGSGPNFGPGTRLLVL.

The chain uses TRBV5-1 and TRBJ2-1, with unresolved D. CDR1 SGHRS and CDR2 YFSETQ come from the germline V gene. V shed 3 bases and J shed 4 bases, with 8 bases lying between them. The length of the CDR3 is 13 residues. The CDR3, as DNA: TGCGCCAGCAGCTCTTCGTCTTACAATGAGCAGTTCTTC. Protein: CASSSSSYNEQFF.

V is TRBV5-8 and J is TRBJ1-5, with TRBD1 as a possible D gene (5 bases). Germline CDR1 is SGHTS and CDR2 is YDEGEE. The CDR3 runs to 15 residues. V was cut by 0 bases and J by 6 bases, with 13 bases left in between. The CDR3, as DNA: TGTGCCAGCAGCTTGGCCTTAGGGGCGGCTCAGCCCCAGCATTTT. This encodes CASSLALGAAQPQHF.

This chain connects TRBV5-4 to TRBJ2-7, with D possibly matching TRBD1 (6 bases). Deletions cut 4 bases from V and 4 bases from J, with 12 bases between. The CDR3 contains 13 residues. Looked up from germline, CDR1 is SGHNT and CDR2 is YYREEE (reference sequence). The CDR3 DNA follows: TGTGCCAGCAGCGAACGACAGGCGTACGAGCAGTACTTC. The encoded protein is CASSERQAYEQYF.

This clone was counted once. Other DNA sequences in this sample translate to the same CDR3. The V and J genes are TRBV28 and TRBJ2-2, with D tentatively TRBD2 (7 bases). V was shortened by 4 bases and J by 2 bases, with 26 bases between the two germline ends. Looked up from germline, CDR1 is MDHEN and CDR2 is SYDVKM. The CDR3 is 20 residues long. The CDR3: CASSSSPGHLGGANTGELFF. CDR3 bases: TGTGCCAGCAGTTCTTCCCCAGGGCATTTGGGGGGGGCTAACACCGGGGAGCTGTTTTTT.

V usage is TRBV7-3 and J usage is TRBJ2-3, with 10 bases identical to TRBD2. V lost 5 bases, J lost 2 bases, and 4 bases stayed unmatched. Germline V gene sequence: CDR1 SGHTA, CDR2 FQGTGA. The CDR3 sequence is 15 residues long. The CDR3 nucleotides read TGTGCCAGCAGCCTACTAGCGGGGCCCACAGATACGCAGTATTTT. Translation: CASSLLAGPTDTQYF.

This chain uses TRBV28 with TRBJ2-7, with D unresolved. V was trimmed by 6 bases and J by 5 bases, leaving 17 bases between them. The CDR3 consists of 14 residues. CDR1 and CDR2 (germline): MDHEN, SYDVKM. The CDR3: CASSPQTTLHEQYF. The CDR3 DNA reads TGTGCCAGCAGCCCCCAGACAACCCTTCACGAGCAGTACTTC.